These 8 T cell receptor beta chains were all obtained from the same sample, sequenced in a study of T cells after yellow fever vaccination (dated by TCRdb to about 2019). Read against the paper, the sample's treatment or condition label means: live attenuated yellow fever vaccine strain. Libraries were constructed by 5' RACE. Sequencing relied on an Illumina HiSeq 2500. The raw public data were reprocessed by TCRdb itself: fastp quality trimming at Q25, MiXCR clonotype calling, in-frame beta chains only. Rows with one shared CDR3 protein collapse into an entry with the most common genes and DNA. The sample table contains approximately 150,000 distinct CDR3 sequences; only one count was recorded for 7.7% of them. The ten largest make up roughly 0.73% of the sample. The input for sequencing was CD4+ T cells sorted from PBMCs, taken 5 days after the yellow fever booster vaccination. All receptors come from a man under 40 who received the YFV17D yellow fever vaccine.

This sequence joins TRBV19 and TRBJ2-1; D gene uncertain. V lost 3 bases, J lost 12 bases, and 12 bases lay in between. Germline V lookup: CDR1 LNHDA, CDR2 SQIVND (reference sequence). The CDR3 totals 12 residues. The CDR3 reads CASSMEGKRQFF. In DNA, the CDR3 is TGTGCCAGTAGTATGGAAGGGAAGCGGCAGTTCTTC.

This clonotype occurred many times. V usage is TRBV20-1 and J usage is TRBJ2-1; D is tentatively TRBD1 or TRBD2 (5 bases each). The ends were cut back, 2 bases at V and 1 base at J, with 18 bases in the middle. The CDR3 covers 17 residues. Germline V gene data show CDR1 as DFQATT and CDR2 as SNEGSKA (reference sequence). CDR3 loop: CSARYGKVSGSYNEQFF. DNA of the CDR3: TGCAGTGCTAGATACGGGAAAGTGTCAGGGTCCTACAATGAGCAGTTCTTC.

This clonotype turned up a few times. The V and J genes are TRBV7-2 and TRBJ2-5; no reliable D call. Trimming took 5 bases from V and 4 from J, leaving 5 bases between them. The CDR3 has 11 amino acids. Germline V gene lookup returns CDR1 SGHTA and CDR2 FQGNSA. The CDR3 DNA reads TGTGCCAGCAGCGGTATAGAGACCCAGTACTTC. Its translation is CASSGIETQYF.

There are many counts of this clonotype. This chain links TRBV20-1 with TRBJ2-3, with TRBD2 identical over 8 bases. Per the germline V gene, CDR1 is DFQATT and CDR2 is SNEGSKA (reference sequence). The CDR3 loop spans 14 amino acids. J lost 12 bases, V lost 2 bases, and 13 bases had no gene match. The CDR3 DNA sequence: TGCAGTGCTAGAAAGCGGGAGTTCTACCCTGAACAGTATTTT. This sequence encodes CSARKREFYPEQYF.

This clonotype was seen at least ten times. V usage is TRBV5-1 and J usage is TRBJ2-1; TRBD2 matches at 13 bases. Unmatched junction bases numbered 2, after V lost 1 base and J lost 7 bases. Germline V lookup: CDR1 SGHRS, CDR2 YFSETQ. The CDR3 sequence is 15 residues long. The CDR3: CASSLRTSGSNEQFF. The CDR3 coding sequence is TGCGCCAGCAGCTTGAGGACTAGCGGGAGTAATGAGCAGTTCTTC.

This clonotype occurred a few times. This chain connects TRBV5-5 to TRBJ2-3; 13 bases fit TRBD2. Trimming took 4 bases from V and 4 from J; bases not matched to a gene: 12. There are 18 residues in the CDR3. Germline V gene data show CDR1 as SGHKS and CDR2 as YYEKEE (reference sequence). Here the CDR3 DNA reads TGTGCCAGCAGCACCGGGACTAGCGGGACCTCGGGCCCAGATACGCAGTATTTT. Protein product: CASSTGTSGTSGPDTQYF. The entire variable domain, with the rest obtained from reference TRBV5-5 and TRBJ2-3, is as follows: DAGVTQSPTHLIKTRGQQVTLRCSPISGHKSVSWYQQVLGQGPQFIFQYYEKEERGRGNFPDRFSARQFPNYSSELNVNALLLGDSALYLCASSTGTSGTSGPDTQYFGPGTRLTVL.

This clonotype was counted many times. This rearrangement joins TRBV5-1 to TRBJ2-3; D unresolved. The V gene lost 0 bases and the J gene lost 2 bases, with 4 bases spanning the gap. CDR3 length: 13 amino acids. Germline V gene lookup returns CDR1 SGHRS and CDR2 YFSETQ. CDR3 in amino acids: CASSLEVTDTQYF. As DNA, the CDR3 is TGCGCCAGCAGCTTGGAGGTCACAGATACGCAGTATTTT.

This clonotype came up many times. CDR3 nucleotide sequence: TGCGCCAGCAGCTTCAGACCGACAGGCAACGCAGATACGCAGTATTTT. Residues: CASSFRPTGNADTQYF. The rearrangement joins TRBV5-1 to TRBJ2-3, with a weak D call TRBD1 (6 bases). Looked up from germline, CDR1 is SGHRS and CDR2 is YFSETQ. Trimming shortened V by 2 bases and J by 4 bases, and 17 bases separated the two germline ends. This CDR3 has 16 amino acids.